This T cell receptor (beta chain) was recorded in a study of T-cell reconstitution after alpha-beta-depleted transplantation in children. By share, this clonotype counts as medium-sized. What it binds is unknown. Broader study findings: T cells produced anew were the main source of T-cell counts and diversity one year after transplant. After transplant, high TCRbeta diversity at day 60 in some patients arose from surviving recipient T cells and thymic progenitors. Alpha-beta T cells about two months after transplant reportedly derived from several hundred expanded graft clones.

The V end lost 4 bases, the J end lost 5 bases, and 14 bases lay between the germline ends. The V gene's germline CDR1 is SGDLS and CDR2 YYNGEE. The CDR3 is 14 residues long. This sample's TCRbeta library carried unique molecular identifier barcodes. MiXCR, run by TCRdb on the PCR reads, gives a single entry per CDR3 protein. The data contain some 7,500 distinct CDR3 sequences, about 30% of them singletons. This receptor was identified in a boy under two years old who had a stem cell transplant for SCID, so the T cells may come from the graft donor. The rearrangement uses TRBV9 and TRBJ2-3; tentative D call: TRBD1 (6 bases). The sample was peripheral blood, taken 60 days after TCRalphabeta/CD19-depleted stem cell transplant. The CDR3 region has the DNA TGTGCCAGCAGCATTCTGCACAGGGAAGATACGCAGTATTTT. It encodes CASSILHREDTQYF.